Given below is one TCR beta chain in context. Its antigen is still unknown. As to treatment: 15 to 20 received Ad26.COV2.S at low or high dose, single or two shots; about five received placebo; per-sample allocation not given. Each sample was drawn 63 days after the first injection (of vaccine or placebo). Sequenced by immunoSEQ multiplex PCR; TCRdb stores in-frame clones only, minus some. In the table there are more than 300,000 clones, over 80% of which are singletons. This specimen belongs to a study of Ad26.COV2.S vaccination and SARS-CoV-2 variants. Study-level findings and limits: Similar non-spike TCR breadth was seen in vaccine and placebo recipients.

The CDR3 spans 16 residues. CDR1 is SGHNT and CDR2 is YENEEA in the germline V gene. Between the trimmed V and J ends, which lost 4 bases and 1 base, there was a span of 13 bases. V is TRBV11-3 and J is TRBJ2-2; D is perhaps TRBD1 or TRBD2 (5 bases each). The TCR originated in a person between 18 and 65 years old who received the Ad26.COV2.S COVID-19 vaccine or a placebo. Sequencing used peripheral blood, obtained in a trial of Ad26.COV2.S vaccine versus placebo. The CDR3 coding sequence is TGTGCCAGCAGCTCTAGAGGGACGGAGAACACCGGGGAGCTGTTTTTT. It specifies CASSSRGTENTGELFF.